The rows below give T cell receptor beta chains drawn from one sample of a study of a mutant IDH1 vaccine in newly diagnosed glioma. TCRdb's copy holds only in-frame clones and misses some; the assay was immunoSEQ multiplex PCR. The sample yields about 60,000 clones, 70% to 85% seen once. These receptors have no known antigen. Sample: PBMCs, taken from a glioma patient whose treatment included an IDH1 peptide vaccine. These receptors originate from a woman aged 45-65 years with glioma. CDR3s include the opening cysteine and the closing phenylalanine or tryptophan. The order of the fields is J gene, clone size, D gene, CDR3 length, V gene, CDR3 DNA, CDR3 protein. A D gene is named only where the DNA matches it firmly. The listing skips clone size in some rows; elsewhere it reads once, few, many or a size class.

J: TRBJ1-5
size: .
D: TRBD1
length: 16
V: TRBV28
DNA: TGTGCCAGCAGTTTTAGGACCACAGGGGGTTGGCAGCCCCAGCATTTT
CDR3: CASSFRTTGGWQPQHF

J: TRBJ1-6
size: .
D: .
length: 13
V: TRBV18
DNA: TGTGCCAGCTCCGAGGTCCCCAATTCACCCCTCCACTTT
CDR3: CASSEVPNSPLHF

J: TRBJ2-1
size: .
D: .
length: 15
V: TRBV2
DNA: TGTGCCAGCAGCGCCGGGGGCCGGGCCTACAATGAGCAGTTCTTC
CDR3: CASSAGGRAYNEQFF

J: TRBJ1-1
size: .
D: TRBD1
length: 14
V: TRBV7-9
DNA: TGTGCCAGCAGCTCGACAGGGTGGAACACTGAAGCTTTCTTT
CDR3: CASSSTGWNTEAFF

J: TRBJ2-2
size: .
D: .
length: 15
V: TRBV6-1
DNA: TGTGCCAGCAGTGAAAGGAGTCCGAACACCGGGGAGCTGTTTTTT
CDR3: CASSERSPNTGELFF

J: TRBJ1-4
size: .
D: .
length: 15
V: TRBV7-2
DNA: TGTGCCAGCAGCTTAGATTCGAGGGGAGGGGAAAAACTGTTTTTT
CDR3: CASSLDSRGGEKLFF

J: TRBJ2-7
size: .
D: TRBD2
length: 18
V: TRBV19
DNA: TGTGCCAGTAGTAGTCGACTAGCGGGGGGAACGAGCTCCTACGAGCAGTACTTC
CDR3: CASSSRLAGGTSSYEQYF

J: TRBJ2-7
size: .
D: TRBD1
length: 15
V: TRBV4-3
DNA: TGCGCCAGCAGCCATATACGGGACAGCAGCTACGAGCAGTACTTC
CDR3: CASSHIRDSSYEQYF

J: TRBJ1-4
size: .
D: .
length: 14
V: TRBV11-3
DNA: TGTGCCAGCAGCTCCGGCTTTTCGGATGAAAAACTGTTTTTT
CDR3: CASSSGFSDEKLFF

J: TRBJ1-1
size: once
D: .
length: 13
V: TRBV19
DNA: TGTGCCAGTAGTCCCTACAGGAACACTGAAGCTTTCTTT
CDR3: CASSPYRNTEAFF

J: TRBJ1-1
size: .
D: TRBD1
length: 14
V: TRBV6-1
DNA: TGTGCCAGCAGACCGACAGGGTCCAACACTGAAGCTTTCTTT
CDR3: CASRPTGSNTEAFF

J: TRBJ1-2
size: .
D: .
length: 14
V: TRBV4-3
DNA: TGCGCCAGCAGCCAAGATTGGGGAGACTCCGGCTACACCTTC
CDR3: CASSQDWGDSGYTF

J: TRBJ2-7
size: .
D: .
length: 16
V: TRBV7-6
DNA: TGTGCCAGCAGCTTAAGTCCAGGGAGGAGTTCCTACGAGCAGTACTTC
CDR3: CASSLSPGRSSYEQYF

J: TRBJ1-6
size: .
D: .
length: 16
V: TRBV5-8
DNA: TGTGCCAGCACCAGTAGAACAAGCTCCTATAATTCACCCCTCCACTTT
CDR3: CASTSRTSSYNSPLHF

J: TRBJ2-3
size: .
D: .
length: 15
V: TRBV7-9
DNA: TGTGCCAGCAGCTTGGCTACCACTAGCACAGATACGCAGTATTTT
CDR3: CASSLATTSTDTQYF

J: TRBJ1-6
size: .
D: .
length: 14
V: TRBV2
DNA: TGTGCCAGCAGTGAATTCGGAAGGAATTCACCCCTCCACTTT
CDR3: CASSEFGRNSPLHF

J: TRBJ1-2
size: .
D: .
length: 18
V: TRBV1
DNA: TGCACCAGCAGCCACACAGGGGACAATTTACCAGCTAACTATGGCTACACCTTC
CDR3: CTSSHTGDNLPANYGYTF

J: TRBJ2-2
size: .
D: .
length: 17
V: TRBV5-1
DNA: TGCGCCAGCAGCTTCCAGGGACCAATGAGCCTCACCGGGGAGCTGTTTTTT
CDR3: CASSFQGPMSLTGELFF

J: TRBJ1-2
size: .
D: .
length: 17
V: TRBV21-1
DNA: TGTGCCAGCAGCACTGTCCGGGGGCAGGGAGTAAGCTATGGCTACACCTTC
CDR3: CASSTVRGQGVSYGYTF

J: TRBJ2-5
size: .
D: .
length: 12
V: TRBV28
DNA: TGTGCCAGCAGTTTATGGAGGGAGACCCAGTACTTC
CDR3: CASSLWRETQYF